This T cell receptor (beta chain) was captured in a study of blood T cell repertoires in COVID-19. Turning to the study itself: The analysed material was cDNA or gDNA that came from T cells, B-cell-depleted T cells, or PBMCs.

Some clones are missing from TCRdb's copy, which holds only in-frame ones; the method was immunoSEQ multiplex PCR. The sample includes tens of thousands of clones, just over 85% seen only once; the top ten take approximately 59%. CDR1 SGDLS and CDR2 YYNGEE come from the germline V gene. The CDR3 extends over 17 amino acids. The J segment lost 5 bases and the V segment lost 4 bases, leaving 12 bases of the junction unmatched. The V gene is TRBV9, the J gene TRBJ2-1; 10 bases match TRBD2. The sequencing sample was made of peripheral blood. The TCR comes from a man aged 70-80 years with acute or convalescent COVID-19. The CDR3 DNA reads as TGTGCCAGCAGCCCTTCCGGGGGACTAGCGTGGAACAATGAGCAGTTCTTC. It codes for CASSPSGGLAWNNEQFF.